These T cell receptor beta chains were read from a single sample in a study of T cells in localized non-small cell lung cancer. Assay used: immunoSEQ multiplex PCR; TCRdb lists only in-frame clones, some missing. The data contain fewer than 100,000 clones, roughly 86% of them singletons. Sequences were derived from peripheral blood, sampled before any cancer treatment. These receptors were taken from a man aged 40-75 years with stage I squamous cell lung carcinoma. Both conserved end residues are part of each CDR3. The D gene is left open where the match is weak. Some rows mark clone size as missing; the rest say once, few, many or name a class of expanded clone.

J gene: TRBJ1-1
clone size: few
V gene: TRBV6-5
D gene: NA
CDR3 protein: CASSYSGYTEAFF
CDR3 DNA: TGTGCCAGCAGTTACTCAGGGTACACTGAAGCTTTCTTT

J gene: TRBJ2-7
clone size: NA
V gene: TRBV6-6
D gene: NA
CDR3 protein: CASSPRGGGPYEQYF
CDR3 DNA: TGTGCCAGCAGCCCACGCGGAGGGGGGCCCTACGAGCAGTACTTC

J gene: TRBJ2-2
clone size: NA
V gene: TRBV19
D gene: NA
CDR3 protein: CASSIPRDKSRRRLFF
CDR3 DNA: TGTGCCAGTAGTATCCCGCGGGACAAGTCTAGACGGAGGTTGTTTTTT

J gene: TRBJ1-5
clone size: NA
V gene: TRBV28
D gene: TRBD1
CDR3 protein: CASTKLQGNNQPQHF
CDR3 DNA: TGTGCCAGCACAAAGTTACAGGGGAACAATCAGCCCCAGCATTTT

J gene: TRBJ1-2
clone size: NA
V gene: TRBV9
D gene: NA
CDR3 protein: CASSPDSNYGYTF
CDR3 DNA: TGTGCCAGCAGCCCGGACAGTAACTATGGCTACACCTTC

J gene: TRBJ2-1
clone size: NA
V gene: TRBV7-6
D gene: NA
CDR3 protein: CASSFQESNANEQFF
CDR3 DNA: TGTGCCAGCAGCTTTCAAGAATCTAACGCCAATGAGCAGTTCTTC

J gene: TRBJ2-2
clone size: NA
V gene: TRBV19
D gene: TRBD1
CDR3 protein: CASSARGQNTGELFF
CDR3 DNA: TGTGCCAGTAGTGCCAGGGGGCAGAACACCGGGGAGCTGTTTTTT

J gene: TRBJ1-2
clone size: once
V gene: TRBV18
D gene: NA
CDR3 protein: CASSPDRGRGYGYTF
CDR3 DNA: TGTGCCAGCTCACCTGATCGAGGGAGGGGTTATGGCTACACCTTC

J gene: TRBJ1-2
clone size: NA
V gene: TRBV5-1
D gene: NA
CDR3 protein: CASSPGGGPNYGYTF
CDR3 DNA: TGCGCCAGCAGCCCTGGAGGGGGACCTAACTATGGCTACACCTTC

J gene: TRBJ1-2
clone size: NA
V gene: TRBV5-6
D gene: NA
CDR3 protein: CASSSGQRPYGYTF
CDR3 DNA: TGTGCCAGCAGCTCAGGACAGAGACCCTATGGCTACACCTTC

J gene: TRBJ1-2
clone size: NA
V gene: TRBV2
D gene: TRBD1
CDR3 protein: CASSEKQGLRGYTF
CDR3 DNA: TGTGCCAGCAGTGAGAAACAGGGGCTGCGTGGCTACACCTTC

J gene: TRBJ2-4
clone size: NA
V gene: TRBV7-9
D gene: NA
CDR3 protein: CASKPLSSLGNIQYF
CDR3 DNA: TGTGCCAGCAAACCTTTATCCTCTCTGGGGAACATTCAGTACTTC

J gene: TRBJ2-7
clone size: NA
V gene: TRBV10-3
D gene: NA
CDR3 protein: CAISGYSSGTIYEQYF
CDR3 DNA: TGTGCCATCAGTGGGTATTCCTCGGGAACCATATACGAGCAGTACTTC

J gene: TRBJ1-1
clone size: NA
V gene: TRBV18
D gene: NA
CDR3 protein: CASGKGGTEAFF
CDR3 DNA: TGTGCCAGCGGAAAAGGGGGCACTGAAGCTTTCTTT